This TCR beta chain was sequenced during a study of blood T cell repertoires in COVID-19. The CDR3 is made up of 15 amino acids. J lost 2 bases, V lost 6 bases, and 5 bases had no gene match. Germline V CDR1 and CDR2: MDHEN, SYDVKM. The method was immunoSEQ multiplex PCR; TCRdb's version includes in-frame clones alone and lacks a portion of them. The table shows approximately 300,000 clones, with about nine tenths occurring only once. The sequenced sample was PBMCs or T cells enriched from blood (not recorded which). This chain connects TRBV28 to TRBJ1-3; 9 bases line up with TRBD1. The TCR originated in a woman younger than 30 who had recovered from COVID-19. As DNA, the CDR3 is TGTGCCAGCAGCTCCACAGGGGGCACTGGAAACACCATATATTTT. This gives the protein CASSSTGGTGNTIYF.